This T cell receptor (beta chain) stems from a study of blood T cell repertoires in COVID-19. The CDR3 is 14 amino acids. Trimming at V came to 5 bases and at J to 4 bases, leaving 3 bases not matched to a gene. CDR1 is KGHDR, CDR2 SFDVKD, per germline. Assay used: immunoSEQ multiplex PCR; TCRdb lists only in-frame clones, some missing. The data show nearly 250,000 clones, about 82% seen once. The table lists this clone with a count of one. The source is a woman of 80 years or more with COVID-19, enrolled during active disease. The genes are TRBV24-1 and TRBJ1-5; TRBD1 aligns across 8 bases. Sequenced sample: peripheral blood. In DNA, the CDR3 is TGTGCCACCAGTGGCGGGACAGGAAATCAGCCCCAGCATTTT. Translated, it gives CATSGGTGNQPQHF.